This T cell receptor (beta chain) was retrieved from a study of CD8+ T cells in alopecia areata. As for the study in general: Treated patients were given oral tofacitinib, which was dosed at 5 to 10 mg twice daily.

V was pared by 1 base and J by 12 bases, with 10 bases between. The germline V gene encodes CDR1 GTSNPN and CDR2 SVGIG (reference sequence). The CDR3 consists of 11 residues. Overall study results and limits: When scalp samples are sequenced, resident alphabeta T cells of normal skin are also captured.

In alopecia areata patients, both lesional scalp punch biopsies and peripheral blood were collected. About this clone itself: The target antigen is unknown.

In each case, RNA was isolated and then reverse transcribed into cDNA as the sequencing template. Assay used: immunoSEQ multiplex PCR; TCRdb lists only in-frame clones, some missing. The sample carries about 150,000 clones, around half recorded once. The TCR comes from a human donor with alopecia areata. The chain combines TRBV30 with TRBJ2-1, with TRBD2 as a possible D gene (5 bases). Material: CD8+ T cells sorted from blood, obtained at week 0. The CDR3 sequence is CAWSDGVGQFF. In DNA form, the CDR3 reads TGTGCCTGGAGTGACGGGGTGGGGCAGTTCTTC. Looking up the rest from reference TRBV30 and TRBJ2-1 gives the full variable domain: SQTIHQWPATLVQPVGSPLSLECTVEGTSNPNLYWYRQAAGRGLQLLFYSVGIGQISSEVPQNLSASRPQDRQFILSSKKLLLSDSGFYLCAWSDGVGQFFGPGTRLTVL.